One and the same sample provided the 10 T cell receptor beta chains below, sequenced in a study of blood T cell repertoires in COVID-19. Repertoires were generated with immunoSEQ multiplex PCR, while TCRdb's copy carries only in-frame clones and drops some. The sample includes about 260,000 clones, around 84% seen only once; the top ten take over 4%. Sequenced material: peripheral blood. These receptor sequences come from a woman aged 55-69 years with COVID-19, enrolled during active disease.

The rearrangement uses TRBV6-5 and TRBJ2-1, with a tentative D call TRBD1 (5 bases). CDR1 is MNHEY, CDR2 SVGAGI, per germline. Trimming removed 0 bases at V and 9 bases at J, with 18 bases between. CDR3 length equals 16 residues. CDR3 nucleotide sequence: TGTGCCAGCAGTTACTCGGAGACAGCGCCTGGGCCTGAGCAGTTCTTC. It translates to CASSYSETAPGPEQFF.

V is TRBV7-9 and J is TRBJ2-1; 8 positions match TRBD2. Germline loops: CDR1 SEHNR, CDR2 FQNEAQ (reference sequence). This CDR3 is built from 14 residues. Trimming removed 5 bases from V and 5 bases from J; junction bases left unmatched: 5. The CDR3 region has the DNA TGTGCCAGCAGCCCTAGCGGGCCCAACAATGAGCAGTTCTTC. Translating gives CASSPSGPNNEQFF.

This rearrangement joins TRBV6-5 to TRBJ1-6; D remains ambiguous. Looked up from germline, CDR1 is MNHEY and CDR2 is SVGAGI. V gave up 6 bases and J gave up 9 bases, with 15 bases separating them. The CDR3 is made up of 14 amino acids. This CDR3 is CASSLSSMSSPLHF. CDR3 nucleotides: TGTGCCAGCAGCCTTTCGTCTATGAGTTCACCCCTCCACTTT.

The chain is built from TRBV2 and TRBJ2-7; 9 bases are shared with TRBD2. CDR1 and CDR2 (germline): SNHLY, FYNNEI. The V gene end was trimmed by 1 base and the J gene end by 3 bases; junction bases not matched to a gene: 4. CDR3 length: 15 residues. The CDR3 reads CASSEGTSDNYEQYF. The DNA for the CDR3 is TGTGCCAGCAGTGAAGGGACTAGCGACAACTACGAGCAGTACTTC. Supplemented by reference TRBV2 and TRBJ2-7, the full variable domain reads EPEVTQTPSHQVTQMGQEVILRCVPISNHLYFYWYRQILGQKVEFLVSFYNNEISEKSEIFDDQFSVERPDGSNFTLKIRSTKLEDSAMYFCASSEGTSDNYEQYFGPGTRLTVT.

The V call is TRBV9, the J call TRBJ2-7; 10 bases fit TRBD1. J gave up 6 bases and V 2 bases, and 8 bases lay outside the gene matches. Germline V gives CDR1 SGDLS, CDR2 YYNGEE. CDR3 length equals 15 residues. The CDR3 DNA is TGTGCCAGCAGCGTGGGACAGGGGCCCCCCCTCGAGCAGTACTTC. Its protein product is CASSVGQGPPLEQYF. The variable domain in full, with the rest retrieved from reference TRBV9 and TRBJ2-7, is DSGVTQTPKHLITATGQRVTLRCSPRSGDLSVYWYQQSLDQGLQFLIQYYNGEERAKGNILERFSAQQFPDLHSELNLSSLELGDSALYFCASSVGQGPPLEQYFGPGTRLTVT.

The chain uses TRBV6-5 and TRBJ2-5; no clear D. CDR1 and CDR2 (germline): MNHEY, SVGAGI. The CDR3 sequence is 13 residues long. V was cut by 4 bases and J by 1 base, with 7 bases left in between. The CDR3, as DNA: TGTGCCAGCAGTTCCTCCCTCCAAGAGACCCAGTACTTC. Protein sequence: CASSSSLQETQYF.

The J gene is TRBJ1-4, the V gene TRBV7-2; no firm D call. Germline CDR1 is SGHTA and CDR2 is FQGNSA. The CDR3 runs 14 residues. Trimming left V 5 bases short and J 6 bases short, with 13 bases between. The CDR3: CASSVRGSHEKLFF. The CDR3 region has the DNA TGTGCCAGCAGCGTCCGAGGATCCCATGAAAAACTGTTTTTT.

V is TRBV28 and J is TRBJ1-2, with no clear D. CDR1 MDHEN and CDR2 SYDVKM come from the germline V gene. The CDR3 has 12 residues. Trimming shortened V by 3 bases and J by 4 bases, and 6 bases separated the two germline ends. Here the CDR3 DNA reads TGTGCCAGCAGTTTGGCAGGCTATGGCTACACCTTC. This codes for CASSLAGYGYTF.

This chain joins TRBV24-1 and TRBJ2-1, with TRBD2 identical over 8 bases. CDR3 length equals 17 residues. The germline CDR1 and CDR2 sequences are KGHDR and SFDVKD. V shed 2 bases and J 3 bases; nucleotides not matched to a gene: 8. The CDR3 DNA reads as TGTGCCACCAGTGATTCGGCGGGAGGCCTACACTACAATGAGCAGTTCTTC. It is translated as CATSDSAGGLHYNEQFF.

This clone was counted a few times. The chain combines TRBV24-1 with TRBJ1-2; TRBD1 agrees at 7 bases. The CDR3 covers 14 residues. The V segment lost 12 bases and the J segment 6 bases; nucleotides outside the gene matches: 15. CDR1 is KGHDR and CDR2 is SFDVKD in the germline V gene. CDR3 nucleotides: TGTGCCGCCTTAACCGACAGGGAGCCAGATGGCTACACCTTC. This gives the protein CAALTDREPDGYTF.